This T cell receptor (beta chain) is drawn from a study of cytomegalovirus exposure and HLA in healthy donors. Findings and caveats of the study: In vitro data verified a few CMV-associated chains as specific for CMV antigens. Links to common viral pathogens appeared, in a later analysis, for several of the most significant clusters.

With 60 Vbeta and 13 Jbeta primers, the PCR was carried out. The method was immunoSEQ multiplex PCR; TCRdb's version includes in-frame clones alone and lacks a portion of them. The sample table sets out approximately 50,000 clones. Unmatched junction bases numbered 9, after V lost 3 bases and J lost 5 bases. Germline V gene sequence: CDR1 SGHVS, CDR2 FQNEAQ. This CDR3 is built from 16 residues. As for this clone: The antigen remains unidentified.

The chain links TRBV7-8 to TRBJ2-7; 11 bases match TRBD2. What was sequenced was PBMCs. The TCR originated in a man aged 18 to 30 in good health and CMV-seropositive. CDR3 DNA sequence: TGTGCCAGCAGCTTGGGGCTAGCGGGAGGTGCCCACGAGCAGTACTTC. Its protein product is CASSLGLAGGAHEQYF.